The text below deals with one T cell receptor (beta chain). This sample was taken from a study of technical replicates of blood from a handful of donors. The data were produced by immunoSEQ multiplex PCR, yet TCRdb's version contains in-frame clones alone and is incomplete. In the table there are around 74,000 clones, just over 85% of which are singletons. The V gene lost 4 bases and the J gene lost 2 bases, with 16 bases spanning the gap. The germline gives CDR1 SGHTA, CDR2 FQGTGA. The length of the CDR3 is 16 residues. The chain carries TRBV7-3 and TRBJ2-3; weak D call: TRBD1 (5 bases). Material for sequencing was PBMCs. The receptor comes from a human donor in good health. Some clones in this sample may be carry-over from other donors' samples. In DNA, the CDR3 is TGTGCCAGCAGCTACGGCCCGACAGATCACACAGATACGCAGTATTTT. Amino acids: CASSYGPTDHTDTQYF.